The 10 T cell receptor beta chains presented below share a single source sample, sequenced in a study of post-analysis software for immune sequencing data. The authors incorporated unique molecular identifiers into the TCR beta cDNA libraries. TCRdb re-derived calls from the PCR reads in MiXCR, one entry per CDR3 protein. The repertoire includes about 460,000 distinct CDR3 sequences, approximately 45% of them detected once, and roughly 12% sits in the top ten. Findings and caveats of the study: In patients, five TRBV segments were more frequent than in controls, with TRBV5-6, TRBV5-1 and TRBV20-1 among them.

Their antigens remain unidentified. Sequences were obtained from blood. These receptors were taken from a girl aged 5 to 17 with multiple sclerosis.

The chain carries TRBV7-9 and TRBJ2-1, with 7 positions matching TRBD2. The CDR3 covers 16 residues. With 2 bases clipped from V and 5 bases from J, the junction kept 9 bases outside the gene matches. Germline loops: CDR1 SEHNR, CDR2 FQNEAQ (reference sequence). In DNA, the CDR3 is TGTGCCAGCAGCTTAATCCCCCGGGAGGTTGACAATGAGCAGTTCTTC. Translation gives CASSLIPREVDNEQFF.

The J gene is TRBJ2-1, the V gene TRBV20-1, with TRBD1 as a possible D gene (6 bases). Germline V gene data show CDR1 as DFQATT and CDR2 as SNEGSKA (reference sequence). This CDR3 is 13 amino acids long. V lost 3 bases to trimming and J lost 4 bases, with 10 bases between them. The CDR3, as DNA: TGCAGTGCTAGCCTGGACAGTTACAATGAGCAGTTCTTC. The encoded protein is CSASLDSYNEQFF.

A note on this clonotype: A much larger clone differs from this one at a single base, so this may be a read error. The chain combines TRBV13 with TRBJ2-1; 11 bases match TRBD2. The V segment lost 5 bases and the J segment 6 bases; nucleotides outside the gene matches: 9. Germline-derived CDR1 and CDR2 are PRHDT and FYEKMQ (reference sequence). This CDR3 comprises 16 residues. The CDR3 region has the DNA TGTGCCAGCAGCGAGGGGGGACTAGCGGCCGGCAATGAGCAGTTCTTC. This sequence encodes CASSEGGLAAGNEQFF.

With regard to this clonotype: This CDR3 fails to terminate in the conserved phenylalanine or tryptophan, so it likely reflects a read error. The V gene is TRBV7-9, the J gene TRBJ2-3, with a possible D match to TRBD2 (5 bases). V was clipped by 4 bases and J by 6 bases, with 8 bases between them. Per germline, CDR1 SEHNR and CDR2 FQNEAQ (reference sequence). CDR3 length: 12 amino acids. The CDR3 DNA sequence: TGTGCCAGCAGCTACGGGATCGATACGCAGTATGTT. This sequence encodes CASSYGIDTQYV.

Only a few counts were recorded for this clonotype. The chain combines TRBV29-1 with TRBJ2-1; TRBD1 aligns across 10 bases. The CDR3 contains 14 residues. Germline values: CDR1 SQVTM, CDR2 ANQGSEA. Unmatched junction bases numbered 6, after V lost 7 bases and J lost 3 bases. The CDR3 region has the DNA TGCAGCGGACGGGACAGGGGCATCTACAATGAGCAGTTCTTC. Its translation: CSGRDRGIYNEQFF.

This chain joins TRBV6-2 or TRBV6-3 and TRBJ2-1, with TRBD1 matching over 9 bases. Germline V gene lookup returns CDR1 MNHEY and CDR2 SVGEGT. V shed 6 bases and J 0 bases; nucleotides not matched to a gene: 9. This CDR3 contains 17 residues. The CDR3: CASSHRTGGASYNEQFF. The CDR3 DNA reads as TGTGCCAGCAGCCACAGAACAGGGGGCGCCTCCTACAATGAGCAGTTCTTC.

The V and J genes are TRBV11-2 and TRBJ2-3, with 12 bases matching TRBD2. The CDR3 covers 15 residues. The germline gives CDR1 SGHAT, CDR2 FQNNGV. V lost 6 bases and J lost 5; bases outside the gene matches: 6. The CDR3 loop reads CASRTSGSSVDTQYF. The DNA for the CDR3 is TGTGCCAGCAGGACTAGCGGGAGTTCTGTAGATACGCAGTATTTT.

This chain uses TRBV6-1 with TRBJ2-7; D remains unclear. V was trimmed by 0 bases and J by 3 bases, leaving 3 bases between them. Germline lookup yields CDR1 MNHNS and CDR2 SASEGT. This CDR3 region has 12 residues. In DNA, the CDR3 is TGTGCCAGCAGTGAAGCATTCTACGAGCAGTACTTC. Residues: CASSEAFYEQYF.

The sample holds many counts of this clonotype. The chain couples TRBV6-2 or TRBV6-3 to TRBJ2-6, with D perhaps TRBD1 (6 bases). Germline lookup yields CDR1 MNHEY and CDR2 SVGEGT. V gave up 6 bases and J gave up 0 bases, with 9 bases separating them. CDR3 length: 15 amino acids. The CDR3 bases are TGTGCCAGCAGCCCGGGACACTCTGGGGCCAACGTCCTGACTTTC. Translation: CASSPGHSGANVLTF.

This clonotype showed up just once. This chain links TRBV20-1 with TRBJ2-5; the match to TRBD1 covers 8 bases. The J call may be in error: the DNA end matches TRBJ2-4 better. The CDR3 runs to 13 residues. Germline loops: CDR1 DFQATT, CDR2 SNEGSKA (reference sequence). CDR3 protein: CSAGRTGGNIQYF. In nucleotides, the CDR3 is TGCAGTGCTGGAAGAACAGGGGGAAACATTCAGTACTTC.